This T cell receptor beta chain was identified in a study of yellow fever vaccine responses in identical twins. Study results and caveats: Twins' vaccine T cell response reportedly gave the appearance of partial convergence and partial personalization.

Regarding this clonotype: As yet, its antigen is unknown.

Trimming left V 1 base short and J 0 bases short, with 16 bases between. The CDR3 runs to 17 residues. CDR1 and CDR2 (germline): MGHRA, YSYEKL. Each CDR3 protein is one row after TCRdb ran MiXCR on the RT-PCR reads. The table lists approximately 4,000 distinct CDR3 sequences, 73% of them singletons. The clonotype comes from a woman aged 18-30 years who received the yellow fever vaccine. The chain links TRBV4-1 to TRBJ2-7, with D perhaps TRBD1 or TRBD2 (5 bases each). This material consisted of T cells from blood (PBMCs), unsorted or a sorted subset (not recorded which), taken before or after yellow fever vaccination (not recorded which). CDR3 in amino acids: CASSQAPGRKSSYEQYF. The CDR3 nucleotides are TGCGCCAGCAGCCAAGCACCGGGACGGAAAAGCTCCTACGAGCAGTACTTC.